This T cell receptor (beta chain) was recorded in a study of T-cell memory formation after mild COVID-19. Study results and caveats: Whereas later expanders leaned CD4+, clones contracting day 15 to 85 showed a balanced CD4/CD8 makeup.

This clonotype was seen more than once but under ten times. Its antigen is currently unknown. The germline V gene encodes CDR1 MNHEY and CDR2 SMNVEV (reference sequence). The CDR3 covers 15 residues. Trimming removed 0 bases at V and 1 base at J, with 10 bases between. Each CDR3 protein gets one entry after TCRdb re-called the 5' RACE reads with MiXCR. The sample consists of around 150,000 distinct CDR3 sequences, more than 14% of them appearing once. The source of this sequence is an adult woman who had mild COVID-19 (a few samples of this study predate the infection). Cell type and time point are not known. V gene TRBV27 combines with J gene TRBJ2-7; D ambiguous. What was sequenced was PBMCs or a T cell subset sorted from them (not recorded which). CDR3 in DNA: TGTGCCAGCAGTTTATCAGGGTCCCAATCCTACGAGCAGTACTTC. This gives the protein CASSLSGSQSYEQYF.